One and the same sample provided the 20 T cell receptor beta chains below, sequenced in a study of shared T cell receptors in the human thymus. The repertoire was sequenced with immunoSEQ multiplex PCR; TCRdb's copy has only in-frame clones and lacks some. The sample holds hundreds of thousands of clones, 70% to 80% seen once. These data were also filed under a second study, of human thymus T cells.

The specimen was thymocytes. The receptors come from a boy in the first two years of life with a congenital heart defect.

This clone appeared a few times. CDR3 DNA sequence: TGTGCCAGAAGCTTTAGCGGGAGGTGCAATGAGCAGTTCTTC. Protein sequence: CARSFSGRCNEQFF. This chain links TRBV5-3 with TRBJ2-1, with 10 bases fitting TRBD2. TRBV5-3 is an ORF, with its function uncertain. The length of the CDR3 is 14 residues. The V and J ends lost 2 bases and 6 bases, in that order; junction bases with no gene match: 2.

This clone was seen a few times. The rearrangement links TRBV2 to TRBJ1-1, with D perhaps TRBD1 (6 bases). There are 15 residues in the CDR3. Germline V gene data show CDR1 as SNHLY and CDR2 as FYNNEI. V lost 3 bases to trimming and J lost 1 base, with 12 bases between them. This CDR3 is CASSEPTGENTEAFF. The CDR3 nucleotides are TGTGCCAGCAGTGAGCCGACAGGCGAGAACACTGAAGCTTTCTTT.

This clone was detected only a few times. The gene calls are TRBV28 and TRBJ2-1; TRBD2 aligns across 14 bases. Germline CDR1 reads MDHEN; CDR2 reads SYDVKM. The junction had 9 bases not matched to a gene; V was cut back by 7 bases and J by 10 bases. This CDR3 is 15 amino acids long. CDR3 loop: CASTPGLAGVGEQFF. In DNA form, the CDR3 reads TGTGCCAGCACCCCGGGACTAGCGGGAGTTGGGGAGCAGTTCTTC.

This clone is a singleton in its sample. The rearrangement joins TRBV27 to TRBJ2-1; D is uncertain. The V and J ends lost 1 base and 8 bases respectively, with 15 bases between them. Germline-derived CDR1 and CDR2 are MNHEY and SMNVEV (reference sequence). The CDR3 extends over 15 amino acids. CDR3 residues: CASSLLSPPRDEQFF. The CDR3 nucleotides read TGTGCCAGCAGTTTATTGTCCCCCCCCCGCGATGAGCAGTTCTTC.

The chain has TRBV27 and TRBJ2-7; no clear D gene. The CDR3 has 16 amino acids. Germline lookup yields CDR1 MNHEY and CDR2 SMNVEV (reference sequence). Trimming took off 6 bases at V and 5 bases at J, with 23 bases between the two ends. The CDR3 loop is CASSAQQFAKIDEQYF. CDR3 DNA: TGTGCCAGCAGCGCCCAACAGTTCGCGAAAATCGACGAGCAGTACTTC.

This chain connects TRBV7-8 to TRBJ2-5; D may be TRBD1 (6 bases). Per germline, CDR1 SGHVS and CDR2 FQNEAQ. V gave up 5 bases and J gave up 5 bases, with 15 bases separating them. The CDR3 covers 14 residues. CDR3 sequence (DNA): TGTGCCAGCAGCGGGAGCAGGGGTAGGGAGACCCAGTACTTC. The encoded protein is CASSGSRGRETQYF.

The chain uses TRBV28 and TRBJ2-7, with a tentative D call TRBD2 (5 bases). This CDR3 comprises 11 residues. V was trimmed by 4 bases and J by 7 bases, leaving 8 bases between them. Germline CDR1 reads MDHEN; CDR2 reads SYDVKM. CDR3 sequence (DNA): TGTGCCAGCAGTTATAGGAGGGAGCAGTACTTC. Protein: CASSYRREQYF.

This chain joins TRBV29-1 and TRBJ2-5; 8 nucleotides match TRBD2. Germline CDR1 SQVTM, CDR2 ANQGSEA. The trim removed 5 bases at V and 4 bases at J, leaving 9 bases unmatched. CDR3 length: 14 amino acids. The CDR3 here is CSVSGTRVLETQYF. The CDR3 DNA reads TGCAGCGTTTCTGGGACTAGGGTTTTAGAGACCCAGTACTTC. Filled out from reference TRBV29-1 and TRBJ2-5, the complete variable domain reads SAVISQKPSRDICQRGTSLTIQCQVDSQVTMMFWYRQQPGQSLTLIATANQGSEATYESGFVIDKFPISRPNLTFSTLTVSNMSPEDSSIYLCSVSGTRVLETQYFGPGTRLLVL.

The rearrangement uses TRBV27 and TRBJ2-7; TRBD2 aligns across 8 bases. Germline CDR1 MNHEY, CDR2 SMNVEV (reference sequence). V was clipped by 2 bases and J by 5 bases; unmatched bases: 5. This CDR3 comprises 14 residues. The CDR3 spells CASSLREGIHEQYF. For the CDR3, the DNA is TGTGCCAGCAGTTTACGGGAGGGAATCCACGAGCAGTACTTC.

V usage is TRBV5-4 and J usage is TRBJ2-7; TRBD2 aligns across 14 bases. After removal of 3 bases from V and 5 bases from J, the junction contained 4 bases not matched to a gene. The CDR3 runs 15 residues. Germline CDR1 and CDR2: SGHNT and YYREEE (reference sequence). CDR3 amino acids: CASSSGTSGGNEQYF. The CDR3 DNA sequence: TGTGCCAGCAGCTCCGGGACTAGCGGGGGTAACGAGCAGTACTTC.

The chain joins TRBV5-4 to TRBJ2-3, with 14 bases identical to TRBD2. This CDR3 is 18 amino acids long. Germline V gives CDR1 SGHNT, CDR2 YYREEE (reference sequence). V lost 4 bases, J lost 3 bases, and 10 bases stayed unmatched. The CDR3 region is CASSLGLAGGTKTDTQYF. CDR3 nucleotide sequence: TGTGCCAGCAGCCTAGGACTAGCGGGAGGTACAAAAACAGATACGCAGTATTTT.

CDR3: CASSMGTSGSSSYNEQFF. CDR3 DNA sequence: TGTGCCAGCAGCATGGGGACTAGCGGTTCAAGCTCCTACAATGAGCAGTTCTTC. The rearrangement uses TRBV7-9 and TRBJ2-1, with TRBD2 matching 11 bases. CDR3 length equals 18 residues. The V segment lost 5 bases and the J segment 0 bases; nucleotides outside the gene matches: 9. Germline-derived CDR1 and CDR2 are SEHNR and FQNEAQ (reference sequence).

The chain employs TRBV12-5 and TRBJ2-7; D unresolved. The V and J ends lost 2 bases and 3 bases respectively, with 8 bases between them. CDR1 and CDR2 (germline): LGHNT, FRNRAP. The CDR3 contains 13 residues. The CDR3 is CASGLWPYYEQYF. CDR3 coding DNA: TGTGCTAGTGGTTTGTGGCCTTACTACGAGCAGTACTTC.

V usage is TRBV9 and J usage is TRBJ2-1; weak D call: TRBD2 (5 bases). Deletions cut 0 bases from V and 6 bases from J, with 19 bases between. The CDR3 loop spans 17 amino acids. Germline V CDR1 and CDR2: SGDLS, YYNGEE. The CDR3 DNA sequence: TGTGCCAGCAGCGTAGAACGAGCTAGCAAGCGTTCCAATGAGCAGTTCTTC. This encodes CASSVERASKRSNEQFF.

The chain joins TRBV5-6 to TRBJ1-3, with D tentatively TRBD1 (6 bases). The CDR3 is 16 residues long. The V gene lost 4 bases and the J gene lost 0 bases, with 14 bases spanning the gap. Germline CDR1 is SGHDT and CDR2 is YYEEEE. The chain's CDR3 is CASSPRDIGSGNTIYF. The CDR3 DNA reads as TGTGCCAGCAGCCCAAGGGACATCGGCTCTGGAAACACCATATATTTT.

This rearrangement joins TRBV25-1 to TRBJ2-3; TRBD2 aligns across 9 bases. V trimming: 1 base; J trimming: 4 bases; junction bases outside the gene matches: 6. CDR1 MGHDK and CDR2 SYGVNS come from the germline V gene. The CDR3 spans 16 residues. The CDR3 bases are TGTGCCAGCAGTGAATCTTTAGCGGGAGTACCAGATACGCAGTATTTT. It is translated as CASSESLAGVPDTQYF.

This clone was observed a handful of times. The CDR3, as DNA: TGTGCCAGCAGCTTAGCGGGGGCCGTTGAAAAACTGTTTTTT. It yields the protein CASSLAGAVEKLFF. The chain carries TRBV7-2 and TRBJ1-4, with D possibly TRBD1 on 6 matching bases. Trimming shortened V by 0 bases and J by 7 bases, and 9 bases separated the two germline ends. Germline V gene sequence: CDR1 SGHTA, CDR2 FQGNSA. This CDR3 has 14 amino acids.

The rearrangement links TRBV25-1 to TRBJ2-7; the match to TRBD1 covers 9 bases. The ends lost 4 bases at V and 4 bases at J; junction bases unmatched: 5. Germline V gene data show CDR1 as MGHDK and CDR2 as SYGVNS. This CDR3 contains 14 residues. For the CDR3, the DNA is TGTGCCAGCAGTGGCCCGGGACAGGGTTACGAGCAGTACTTC. It specifies CASSGPGQGYEQYF.

This clone was observed a handful of times. The genes are TRBV19 and TRBJ2-5; tentative D call: TRBD1 (6 bases). The CDR3 runs to 17 residues. Germline V gives CDR1 LNHDA, CDR2 SQIVND (reference sequence). V lost 1 base, J lost 6 bases, and 21 bases lay in between. CDR3 sequence reads: CASSIVDPGTPDKTQYF. CDR3 bases: TGTGCCAGTAGTATAGTAGACCCAGGGACACCGGACAAGACCCAGTACTTC.

This sequence joins TRBV14 and TRBJ2-7; the match to TRBD2 covers 7 bases. Germline V CDR1 and CDR2: SGHDN, FVKESK. CDR3 length: 15 amino acids. Trimming removed 0 bases from V and 4 bases from J; junction bases left unmatched: 6. The CDR3 region has the DNA TGTGCCAGCAGCCAAGAGCGGGAGACTCGGTACGAGCAGTACTTC. Translated, it gives CASSQERETRYEQYF.